This T cell receptor beta chain was found in a study of blood T cell repertoires in COVID-19. Method: immunoSEQ multiplex PCR; TCRdb's copy keeps in-frame clones and lacks some. Seen here are approximately 300,000 clones, 85% observed once, and the top ten hold about 1.9%. Germline values: CDR1 MGHRA, CDR2 YSYEKL. Trimming cost V 1 base and J 2 bases; bases outside gene matches: 5. This CDR3 has 15 residues. Which cohort a participant joined came from the clinical history participants gave. This receptor was taken from a woman aged 25 to 45 who had been exposed to COVID-19. The V and J genes are TRBV4-1 and TRBJ2-7, with 7 bases identical to TRBD1. The sample was PBMCs or T cells enriched from blood (not recorded which). CDR3 DNA sequence: TGCGCCAGCAGCCAAGCACAGGGGTTCACCTACGAGCAGTACTTC. Its protein product is CASSQAQGFTYEQYF.